What follows are 27 T cell receptor beta chains derived from one specimen sequenced in a study of T cell changes during pregnancy in multiple sclerosis (dated by TCRdb to the late 2010s). Library preparation used the immunoSEQ multiplex PCR assay. The immuneACCESS repertoire file appears here via TCRdb, limited to in-frame rearrangements. These files lack a portion of the clones; in checked studies, under half of the deficit traces to unresolved V genes, and the cause of the others is not known. The table for this sample lists around 63,000 clones; about 91% of them were counted only once. The ten top clones hold over 1.1% of the sample. This sample comprised peripheral blood, obtained after pregnancy. All receptors come from a female donor with multiple sclerosis, enrolled in a pregnancy study.

CDR3 DNA sequence: TGTGCCAGCAGGGACAGGGACTACGAGCAGTACTTC. Translated, it gives CASRDRDYEQYF. The rearrangement uses TRBV27 and TRBJ2-7, with 8 positions matching TRBD1. V shed 6 bases and J 3 bases; nucleotides not matched to a gene: 1. The CDR3 is 12 amino acids. Germline V gene lookup returns CDR1 MNHEY and CDR2 SMNVEV (reference sequence).

This chain joins TRBV7-6 and TRBJ2-1; a weak D match, TRBD2 (6 bases). This CDR3 has 17 amino acids. The V gene's germline CDR1 is SGHVS and CDR2 FNYEAQ. The V gene lost 2 bases and the J gene lost 0 bases, with 14 bases spanning the gap. The CDR3 is CASSLFGGESSYNEQFF. The CDR3 nucleotides are TGTGCCAGCAGCTTATTCGGCGGGGAAAGCTCCTACAATGAGCAGTTCTTC.

The rearrangement links TRBV5-1 to TRBJ1-1, with D unclear. Germline V gene data show CDR1 as SGHRS and CDR2 as YFSETQ. The CDR3 is made up of 13 amino acids. The V end lost 0 bases, the J end lost 3 bases, and 6 bases lay between the germline ends. The CDR3 reads CASSLAPDTEAFF. The CDR3 DNA follows: TGCGCCAGCAGCTTGGCCCCGGACACTGAAGCTTTCTTT.

The chain is built from TRBV11-2 and TRBJ2-1; tentative D call: TRBD1 (7 bases). Between the trimmed V and J ends, which lost 4 bases and 3 bases, there was a span of 16 bases. Germline assignment: CDR1 SGHAT and CDR2 FQNNGV. CDR3 length: 16 amino acids. The CDR3 region is CASSSVAGGYYNEQFF. CDR3 DNA: TGTGCCAGCAGCTCAGTCGCAGGGGGGTACTACAATGAGCAGTTCTTC.

This rearrangement joins TRBV7-2 to TRBJ2-3, with D uncertain. V lost 2 bases and J lost 5, with 17 bases in between. This CDR3 spans 16 amino acids. Germline loops: CDR1 SGHTA, CDR2 FQGNSA. The CDR3 DNA reads TGTGCCAGCAGCTTATTACCCCCTGGCAATGGAGATACGCAGTATTTT. Protein: CASSLLPPGNGDTQYF.

The chain uses TRBV13 and TRBJ2-7; 7 nucleotides align to TRBD2. The CDR3 has 16 residues. The germline V gene encodes CDR1 PRHDT and CDR2 FYEKMQ (reference sequence). J gave up 5 bases and V 0 bases, and 10 bases lay outside the gene matches. In DNA, the CDR3 is TGTGCCAGCAGCTTAGGGTCCCGGGACTACGGGGACGAGCAGTACTTC. Residues: CASSLGSRDYGDEQYF.

This sequence joins TRBV4-3 and TRBJ2-3; a possible D gene is TRBD1 (6 bases). V lost 0 bases, J lost 4 bases, and 11 bases lay in between. CDR3 length equals 15 residues. CDR1 LGHNA and CDR2 YSLEER come from the germline V gene. CDR3 coding DNA: TGCGCCAGCAGCCAAGATCTGGGGGCCTCAGATACGCAGTATTTT. Amino acids: CASSQDLGASDTQYF.

The V gene is TRBV5-4, the J gene TRBJ2-1; TRBD2 aligns across 7 bases. Trimming cost V 0 bases and J 7 bases; bases outside gene matches: 7. The CDR3 sequence is 15 residues long. Germline CDR1 and CDR2: SGHNT and YYREEE (reference sequence). For the CDR3, the DNA is TGTGCCAGCAGCTTGGTTGCGGGAGTGATAAATGAGCAGTTCTTC. Translated: CASSLVAGVINEQFF.

The chain carries TRBV6-1 and TRBJ1-5; D remains ambiguous. CDR1 is MNHNS, CDR2 SASEGT, per germline. This CDR3 spans 10 amino acids. Trimming took 8 bases from V and 9 from J, leaving 8 bases between them. The chain's CDR3 is CASERRPQHF. For the CDR3, the DNA is TGTGCCAGCGAGAGGAGGCCCCAGCATTTT.

The V gene is TRBV18, the J gene TRBJ1-4; 12 bases fit TRBD1. There are 16 residues in the CDR3. V shed 3 bases, J shed 8 bases, and the junction held 7 bases outside the gene matches. Germline V gives CDR1 KGHSH, CDR2 LQKENI. CDR3 amino acids: CASSPFPGQGAEKLFF. The CDR3 region has the DNA TGTGCCAGCTCACCGTTCCCGGGACAGGGGGCGGAAAAACTGTTTTTT.

This chain uses TRBV5-5 with TRBJ1-2; D is unclear. Trimming cost V 2 bases and J 1 base, with 15 bases left between them. Germline V CDR1 and CDR2: SGHKS, YYEKEE (reference sequence). The CDR3 runs 16 residues. In nucleotides, the CDR3 is TGTGCCAGCAGCTTCTCGTCACAGCCGATTAACTATGGCTACACCTTC. It specifies CASSFSSQPINYGYTF.

This sequence joins TRBV11-3 and TRBJ2-1; D is perhaps TRBD1 (5 bases). The CDR3 totals 16 residues. V was trimmed by 0 bases and J by 4 bases, leaving 13 bases between them. Germline lookup yields CDR1 SGHNT and CDR2 YENEEA. Here the CDR3 reads CASSLEGRQTYNEQFF. For the CDR3, the DNA is TGTGCCAGCAGCTTAGAAGGAAGACAGACATACAATGAGCAGTTCTTC.

J is TRBJ2-3 and V is TRBV7-9; no firm D call. The V end lost 5 bases, the J end lost 3 bases, and 9 bases lay between the germline ends. This CDR3 has 13 residues. Germline lookup yields CDR1 SEHNR and CDR2 FQNEAQ (reference sequence). This CDR3 is CASSRIATDTQYF. The CDR3 DNA is TGTGCCAGCAGCCGTATCGCGACAGATACGCAGTATTTT.

The rearrangement uses TRBV9 and TRBJ1-2; 8 bases match TRBD1. Germline loops: CDR1 SGDLS, CDR2 YYNGEE. This CDR3 spans 15 amino acids. With 5 bases clipped from V and 6 bases from J, the junction kept 12 bases outside the gene matches. CDR3 sequence: CASSPRQGAINGYTF. CDR3 sequence (DNA): TGTGCCAGCAGTCCCCGGCAGGGGGCAATAAATGGCTACACCTTC.

V and J are TRBV19 and TRBJ1-1, with TRBD1 as a possible D gene (5 bases). V lost 3 bases and J 3 bases, leaving 8 bases between the germline ends. The V gene's germline CDR1 is LNHDA and CDR2 SQIVND (reference sequence). CDR3 length: 13 residues. This CDR3 reads CASSIGGDTEAFF. Here the CDR3 DNA reads TGTGCCAGTAGTATCGGAGGGGACACTGAAGCTTTCTTT.

This chain uses TRBV5-6 with TRBJ2-1, with D possibly matching TRBD2 (6 bases). Deletions cut 2 bases from V and 6 bases from J, with 9 bases between. The CDR3 is 13 residues long. Per germline, CDR1 SGHDT and CDR2 YYEEEE. The CDR3 DNA sequence: TGTGCCAGCAGCTTTTGGGGGGTCAATGAGCAGTTCTTC. Translated, it gives CASSFWGVNEQFF.

The rearrangement joins TRBV7-6 to TRBJ1-3, with TRBD1 matching over 8 bases. Trimming cost V 0 bases and J 0 bases; bases outside gene matches: 4. Germline CDR1 is SGHVS and CDR2 is FNYEAQ. This CDR3 contains 17 residues. CDR3 in amino acids: CASSLAQGAFSGNTIYF. CDR3 coding DNA: TGTGCCAGCAGCTTAGCGCAGGGGGCATTCTCTGGAAACACCATATATTTT.

The V gene is TRBV27, the J gene TRBJ2-3, with TRBD2 as a possible D gene (6 bases). Germline CDR1 reads MNHEY; CDR2 reads SMNVEV (reference sequence). Trimming removed 7 bases at V and 4 bases at J, with 21 bases between. The CDR3 loop spans 16 amino acids. CDR3 sequence: CASTSSWGERADTQYF. The CDR3 DNA reads TGTGCCAGCACTTCGTCTTGGGGGGAACGGGCAGATACGCAGTATTTT.

The CDR3 region has the DNA TGCGCCGGAGGAAGCGGGGTGAACACCGGGGAGCTGTTTTTT. Its protein product is CAGGSGVNTGELFF. The V call is TRBV4-3, the J call TRBJ2-2; 7 bases map to TRBD2. Germline CDR1 reads LGHNA; CDR2 reads YSLEER. This CDR3 is 14 amino acids long. After removal of 11 bases from V and 1 base from J, the junction contained 7 bases not matched to a gene.

This chain uses TRBV6-5 with TRBJ2-7, with TRBD2 matching 10 bases. V was clipped by 4 bases and J by 1 base; unmatched bases: 7. Germline V gene data show CDR1 as MNHEY and CDR2 as SVGAGI. The CDR3 totals 16 residues. The CDR3 coding sequence is TGTGCCAGCAGTTGGCTGGGGACTAGCGCGTCCTACGAGCAGTACTTC. Translating it yields CASSWLGTSASYEQYF.

This clone was counted once. The chain is built from TRBV13 and TRBJ2-3; 8 nucleotides align to TRBD2. CDR1 PRHDT and CDR2 FYEKMQ come from the germline V gene (reference sequence). V trimming: 6 bases; J trimming: 3 bases; junction bases outside the gene matches: 11. This CDR3 comprises 16 residues. The CDR3 bases are TGTGCCAGCAGAGCCGGGACTAGTGATCTTACAGATACGCAGTATTTT. Its translation: CASRAGTSDLTDTQYF. The entire variable domain, with the rest obtained from reference TRBV13 and TRBJ2-3, is as follows: AAGVIQSPRHLIKEKRETATLKCYPIPRHDTVYWYQQGPGQDPQFLISFYEKMQSDKGSIPDRFSAQQFSDYHSELNMSSLELGDSALYFCASRAGTSDLTDTQYFGPGTRLTVL.

V is TRBV14 and J is TRBJ1-2; D is perhaps TRBD1 (5 bases). The germline V gene has CDR1 SGHDN and CDR2 FVKESK. Trimming cost V 3 bases and J 2 bases, with 13 bases left between them. The CDR3 is made up of 15 amino acids. The CDR3 protein is CASSHLRAPNYGYTF. CDR3 in DNA: TGTGCCAGCAGCCATCTCAGGGCGCCGAACTATGGCTACACCTTC.

The genes are TRBV9 and TRBJ2-7, with D maybe TRBD2 (5 bases). Germline CDR1 SGDLS, CDR2 YYNGEE. V dropped 4 bases and J dropped 3 bases, with 8 bases sitting between them. The CDR3 has 12 amino acids. The DNA of the CDR3 is TGTGCCAGCAGCTCCCGGGGCTACGAGCAGTACTTC. This translates into CASSSRGYEQYF.

As for this clone: Germline is not matched at one junction end, which may reflect a read error. The chain has TRBV30 and TRBJ2-7; 8 bases line up with TRBD1. The CDR3 covers 11 residues. Germline CDR1 and CDR2: GTSNPN and SVGIG (reference sequence). In DNA, the CDR3 is TGTGCCTGGAGCAAGGGGGGACAGGCCCTTTTC. This translates into CAWSKGGQALF.

This chain links TRBV11-2 with TRBJ2-1; 7 bases map to TRBD1. Trimming removed 0 bases from V and 3 bases from J; junction bases left unmatched: 2. Germline V gene sequence: CDR1 SGHAT, CDR2 FQNNGV. The CDR3 is 15 amino acids. The CDR3 DNA is TGTGCCAGCAGCTTAGAAGGGGGCGTCTACAATGAGCAGTTCTTC. Protein: CASSLEGGVYNEQFF. The variable domain in full, completed from reference TRBV11-2 and TRBJ2-1, reads EAGVAQSPRYKIIEKRQSVAFWCNPISGHATLYWYQQILGQGPKLLIQFQNNGVVDDSQLPKDRFSAERLKGVDSTLKIQPAKLEDSAVYLCASSLEGGVYNEQFFGPGTRLTVL.

This clone was seen once. This chain joins TRBV10-3 and TRBJ1-3; the match to TRBD1 covers 7 bases. J was trimmed by 1 base and V by 4 bases; bases with no gene match: 7. Germline CDR1 reads ENHRY; CDR2 reads SYGVKD. CDR3 size: 16 residues. The CDR3, as DNA: TGTGCCATCAGTGGGAGGGGGCCAATTTCTGGAAACACCATATATTTT. It translates to CAISGRGPISGNTIYF.

The V gene is TRBV4-3, the J gene TRBJ2-3, with TRBD2 matching 8 bases. CDR1 is LGHNA, CDR2 YSLEER, per germline. The CDR3 runs 16 residues. The J segment lost 2 bases and the V segment lost 0 bases, leaving 4 bases of the junction unmatched. CDR3 sequence reads: CASSQDGTSPTDTQYF. The CDR3 nucleotides read TGCGCCAGCAGCCAAGACGGGACTAGTCCCACAGATACGCAGTATTTT.